Detailed here is one T cell receptor (beta chain). These data are taken from a study of T-cell memory formation after mild COVID-19. The CDR3 has 15 residues. Per the germline V gene, CDR1 is SGHRS and CDR2 is YFSETQ. V lost 0 bases and J 5 bases, leaving 14 bases between the germline ends. TCRdb re-called the 5' RACE reads with MiXCR, one entry per CDR3 protein. Of about 620,000 distinct CDR3 sequences listed, about a sixth are singletons. The chain has TRBV5-1 and TRBJ1-1; maybe TRBD1 (5 bases). The sequence was obtained from an adult woman who had mild COVID-19 (a few samples of this study predate the infection). Cell type and time point are not known. Sequenced material: PBMCs or a T cell subset sorted from them (not recorded which). CDR3 residues: CASSLGSLGGTEAFF. CDR3 sequence (DNA): TGCGCCAGCAGCTTGGGGTCCCTTGGGGGGACTGAAGCTTTCTTT.